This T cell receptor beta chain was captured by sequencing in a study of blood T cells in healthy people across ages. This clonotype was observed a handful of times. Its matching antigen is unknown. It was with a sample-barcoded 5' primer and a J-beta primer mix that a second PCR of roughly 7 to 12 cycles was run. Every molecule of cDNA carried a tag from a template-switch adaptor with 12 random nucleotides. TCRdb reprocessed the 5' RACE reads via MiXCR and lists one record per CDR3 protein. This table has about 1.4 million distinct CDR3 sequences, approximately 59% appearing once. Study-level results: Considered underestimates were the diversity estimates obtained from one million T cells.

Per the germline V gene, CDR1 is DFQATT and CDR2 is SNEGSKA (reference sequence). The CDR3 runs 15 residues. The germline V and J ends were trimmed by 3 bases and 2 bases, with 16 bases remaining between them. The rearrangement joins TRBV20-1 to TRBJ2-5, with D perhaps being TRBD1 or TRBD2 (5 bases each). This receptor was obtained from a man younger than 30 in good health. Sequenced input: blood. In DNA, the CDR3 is TGCAGTGCTAGTGGGGGACCCCAGGGACAAGAGACCCAGTACTTC. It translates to CSASGGPQGQETQYF.